One sample yielded the 5 T cell receptor beta chains listed below, sequenced in a study of a mutant IDH1 vaccine in newly diagnosed glioma. The time point: week 11, during vaccination. The investigators gave 300 ug of mutant IDH1 20-mer peptide in each vaccine dose, together with topical imiquimod. TCRdb's table, derived via immunoSEQ multiplex PCR, lists solely in-frame clones and lacks some. This sample yields some 130,000 clones, of which around 80% are seen a single time; 5.5% belongs to the top ten. Their antigens are not known. The input for sequencing was PBMCs, taken from a glioma patient whose treatment included an IDH1 peptide vaccine. These receptors came from a man aged 35-49 years with glioma.

The chain uses TRBV13 and TRBJ2-7; 8 bases fit TRBD1. The CDR3 has 17 amino acids. In germline, CDR1 is PRHDT, CDR2 FYEKMQ (reference sequence). Trimming removed 2 bases from V and 3 bases from J; junction bases left unmatched: 12. CDR3 nucleotides: TGTGCCAGCAGCTTAAACCCCTCCAGGGGGCAGGTCTACGAGCAGTACTTC. This gives the protein CASSLNPSRGQVYEQYF.

This clone appeared many times. V is TRBV19 and J is TRBJ2-1; weak D call: TRBD1 (5 bases). This CDR3 has 15 residues. Germline V CDR1 and CDR2: LNHDA, SQIVND (reference sequence). V lost 5 bases, J lost 6 bases, and 17 bases lay in between. CDR3 in DNA: TGTGCCAGTAGTCTATCGGCAGGGTTGGGCAATGAGCAGTTCTTC. Protein: CASSLSAGLGNEQFF.

This clone showed up just a few times. V and J are TRBV19 and TRBJ1-4, with a possible D match to TRBD1 (6 bases). CDR3 length: 13 residues. Per the germline V gene, CDR1 is LNHDA and CDR2 is SQIVND (reference sequence). Trimming took 10 bases from V and 7 from J, leaving 16 bases between them. DNA of the CDR3: TGTGCCACGGGGGCGAGGAGAAGTGAAAAACTGTTTTTT. Translating gives CATGARRSEKLFF.

With regard to this clone: This specimen includes other DNA sequences encoding the same CDR3. The chain is built from TRBV6-5 and TRBJ2-5; D might be TRBD1 (5 bases). Trimming left V 2 bases short and J 1 base short, with 11 bases between. The CDR3 is 15 amino acids. In germline, CDR1 is MNHEY, CDR2 SVGAGI. As DNA, the CDR3 is TGTGCCAGCAGTTACGGAGCAGGGATCCAAGAGACCCAGTACTTC. Amino acids: CASSYGAGIQETQYF.

This chain connects TRBV9 to TRBJ1-6; TRBD1 might be the D (5 bases). Germline lookup yields CDR1 SGDLS and CDR2 YYNGEE. This CDR3 contains 17 residues. V lost 3 bases, J lost 8 bases, and 21 bases lay in between. The CDR3 DNA sequence: TGTGCCAGCAGCGCCCAACTGGGGGGGAGAACTGATTCACCCCTCCACTTT. This translates into CASSAQLGGRTDSPLHF.